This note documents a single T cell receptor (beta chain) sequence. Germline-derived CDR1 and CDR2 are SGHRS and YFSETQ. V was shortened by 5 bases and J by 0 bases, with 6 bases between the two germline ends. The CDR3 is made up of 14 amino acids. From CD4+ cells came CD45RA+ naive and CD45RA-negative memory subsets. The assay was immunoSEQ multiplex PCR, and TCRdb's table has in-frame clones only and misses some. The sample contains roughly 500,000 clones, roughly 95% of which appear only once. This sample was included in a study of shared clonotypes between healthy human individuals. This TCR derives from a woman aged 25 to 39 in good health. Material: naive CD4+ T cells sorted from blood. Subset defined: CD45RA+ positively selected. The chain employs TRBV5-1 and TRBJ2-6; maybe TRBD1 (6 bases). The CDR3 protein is CASRQGSGANVLTF. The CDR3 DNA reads TGCGCCAGCAGACAGGGCTCTGGGGCCAACGTCCTGACTTTC.